This TCR beta chain was sequenced for a study of blood T cell repertoires in COVID-19. About the research overall: COVID-19 samples collected from the United States, Italy and Spain covered acute and convalescent phases.

Assay: immunoSEQ multiplex PCR; the TCRdb copy retains only in-frame clones and omits some. This sample has roughly 260,000 clones, with around nine tenths found just once. Recruits, aged roughly 18 to 95 years, lived in 20 to 30 US areas. Categorization into cohorts depended on clinical history that participants reported. Two negative PCRs, clearance, or symptom resolution had been documented for recovered Cohort 3 donors. This clone has more than one count but fewer than ten. Sequencing input: PBMCs or T cells enriched from blood (not recorded which). The source of this sequence is a woman between 18 and 29 years old who had recovered from COVID-19.

This CDR3 is CASSRYLSPYEQYF. The CDR3 DNA reads as TGTGCCAGCAGCCGGTACCTATCCCCCTACGAGCAGTACTTC. V and J are TRBV7-3 and TRBJ2-7; D is unresolved. V lost 5 bases to trimming and J lost 2 bases, with 13 bases between them. The CDR3 totals 14 residues. CDR1 SGHTA and CDR2 FQGTGA come from the germline V gene.